This T cell receptor (beta chain) was identified in a study of blood T cell repertoires in COVID-19. As for the study in general: The United States, Italy and Spain supplied acute and convalescent COVID-19 samples. The analysed material was cDNA or gDNA that came from T cells, B-cell-depleted T cells, or PBMCs.

Original methodology: Reference gene primer amplification yielded estimated nucleated cell counts. Generated by immunoSEQ multiplex PCR, the TCRdb table keeps only in-frame clones and is missing some. Clone size and V and J calls were adopted from that table, with D and trimming inferred from the DNA. The table includes 100,000 to 120,000 clones, roughly 70% detected once. Sequenced input: peripheral blood. The origin of this receptor is a woman aged 35 to 49 with acute or convalescent COVID-19.

The CDR3 nucleotides are TGTGCCTGGGGGACGGCGGATTATAGCAATCAGCCCCAGCATTTT. Translated: CAWGTADYSNQPQHF. The chain combines TRBV30 with TRBJ1-5; a weak D match, TRBD1 (5 bases). V was cut by 5 bases and J by 0 bases, with 14 bases left in between. Germline CDR1 GTSNPN, CDR2 SVGIG (reference sequence). The CDR3 spans 15 residues.